Included here is one TCR beta chain sequence, with context. Its antigen is as yet unknown. The CDR3 is 14 amino acids. Germline CDR1 and CDR2: LNHDA and SQIVND (reference sequence). The V gene lost 7 bases and the J gene lost 1 base, with 13 bases spanning the gap. The data originate from a study of cytomegalovirus exposure and HLA in healthy donors. Study outcomes and limitations: Later on, analysis showed that most CMV-associated TCR beta chains appeared to be HLA-restricted.

Both 60 Vbeta primers and 13 Jbeta primers went into the PCR. Method: immunoSEQ multiplex PCR; TCRdb's copy keeps in-frame clones and lacks some. The repertoire holds about 59,000 clones, about 83% seen once, with under 2% in the top ten. The receptor's source is a human donor in good health. Sequencing was carried out using PBMCs. V and J are TRBV19 and TRBJ1-2; unclear D gene. The CDR3 sequence: CASNLPGGNYGYTF. The CDR3 DNA sequence: TGTGCCAGTAACCTGCCAGGAGGTAACTATGGCTACACCTTC.